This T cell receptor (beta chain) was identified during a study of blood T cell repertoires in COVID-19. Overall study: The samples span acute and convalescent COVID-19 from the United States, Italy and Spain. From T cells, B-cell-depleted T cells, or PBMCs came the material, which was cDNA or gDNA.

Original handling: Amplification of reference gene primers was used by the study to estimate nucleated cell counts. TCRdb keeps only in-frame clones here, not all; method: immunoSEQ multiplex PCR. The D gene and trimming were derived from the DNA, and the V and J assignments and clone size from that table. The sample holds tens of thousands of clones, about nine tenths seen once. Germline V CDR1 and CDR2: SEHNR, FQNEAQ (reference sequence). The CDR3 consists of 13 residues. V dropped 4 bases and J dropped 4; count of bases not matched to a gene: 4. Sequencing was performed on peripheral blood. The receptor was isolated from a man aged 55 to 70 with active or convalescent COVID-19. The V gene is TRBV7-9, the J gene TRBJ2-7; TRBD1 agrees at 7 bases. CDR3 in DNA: TGTGCCAGCAGCTCCACAGGGGAATACGAGCAGTACTTC. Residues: CASSSTGEYEQYF.